This is a list of T cell receptor beta chains from one sample in a study of cytomegalovirus exposure and HLA in healthy donors. Profiled with immunoSEQ multiplex PCR; TCRdb holds only in-frame clones, not every one. The sample consists of about 180,000 clones, 60% to 80% of them appearing once. Sequenced sample: PBMCs. Receptors were obtained from a man between 40 and 49 years old in good health and CMV-seropositive. The CDR3 runs from the conserved cysteine through the conserved F or W. The order of the fields is clone size, CDR3 length, D gene, V gene, J gene, CDR3 DNA, CDR3 protein. The D gene is left open where the match is weak. Not all rows give a size; the values are once, few, many and, for expanded clones, a class.

NA	17	TRBD2	TRBV9	TRBJ2-1	TGTGCCAGCAGCGTAGAAGGACTAGCGGGAGGATACAATGAGCAGTTCTTC	CASSVEGLAGGYNEQFF
NA	15	TRBD1	TRBV30	TRBJ1-5	TGTGCCTGGAGTACCATCGGACAGGGAAATCAGCCCCAGCATTTT	CAWSTIGQGNQPQHF
NA	15	TRBD1	TRBV2	TRBJ2-5	TGTGCCAGCAGGATCTATACAGGGGGCTTGGAGACCCAGTACTTC	CASRIYTGGLETQYF
NA	14	NA	TRBV10-1	TRBJ2-7	TGCGCCAGCAGTGATGGCGGTGCTCTCTACGAGCAGTACTTC	CASSDGGALYEQYF
NA	14	TRBD1	TRBV28	TRBJ1-1	TGTGCCAGCAGTTCGTTCGTTGAGGGGGCGACCGCTTTCTTT	CASSSFVEGATAFF
NA	12	NA	TRBV2	TRBJ2-1	TGTGCCAGCACGCCTAGCGCCAATGAGCAGTTCTTC	CASTPSANEQFF
NA	14	NA	TRBV2	TRBJ1-1	TGTGCCAGCAGAACAGAACCCGGGACAAAGGAAGCTTTCTTT	CASRTEPGTKEAFF
once	14	NA	TRBV10-3	TRBJ1-2	TGTGCCATCAGTGAGTTCGGGGTTGGGTATGGCTACACCTTC	CAISEFGVGYGYTF
NA	15	NA	TRBV30	TRBJ2-1	TGTGCCTGGAGCACCGGGACTTCGCCCTACAATGAGCAGTTCTTC	CAWSTGTSPYNEQFF
once	14	TRBD2	TRBV10-1	TRBJ2-2	TGCGCCAGCAGTATAGCGGGGAACACCGGGGAGCTGTTTTTT	CASSIAGNTGELFF
NA	15	TRBD2	TRBV5-1	TRBJ2-1	TGCGCCAGCAGCCCAGCGGGAGGTACATACAATGAGCAGTTCTTC	CASSPAGGTYNEQFF
few	11	NA	TRBV29-1	TRBJ1-5	TGCAGCGTGGGTTCTAGTTCGGAGCAGCATTTT	CSVGSSSEQHF
NA	15	TRBD1	TRBV7-9	TRBJ2-2	TGTGCCAGCAGCCCCGGGACAGTGGGTCCCGGGGAGCTGTTTTTT	CASSPGTVGPGELFF
NA	12	TRBD2	TRBV10-1	TRBJ2-5	TGCGCCAGCAGCGGGGACTACTCGGCCCAGTACTTC	CASSGDYSAQYF
NA	15	NA	TRBV6-5	TRBJ2-1	TGTGCCAGCACCCATGAAGAGGGAGCCTACAATGAGCAGTTCTTC	CASTHEEGAYNEQFF
few	15	NA	TRBV18	TRBJ2-1	TGTGCCAGCTCAGTAGGAGCTGGACAAAGCAATGAGCAGTTCTTC	CASSVGAGQSNEQFF
NA	14	NA	TRBV7-6	TRBJ1-1	TGTGCCAGCAGCTTAGTTCTCGGAGACACTGAAGCTTTCTTT	CASSLVLGDTEAFF
NA	18	NA	TRBV7-8	TRBJ1-2	TGTGCCAGCAGCTTAGTCCAAGCAGTCGGGTCGCCTAACTATGGCTACACCTTC	CASSLVQAVGSPNYGYTF
once	17	TRBD2	TRBV7-9	TRBJ2-3	TGTTCCAGCAGCTCTCGCCCGAGCGGGGGACGCACAGATACGCAGTATTTT	CSSSSRPSGGRTDTQYF
NA	14	TRBD1	TRBV18	TRBJ2-7	TGTGCCAGCTCACCGGGACAGGTTACCTACGAGCAGTACTTC	CASSPGQVTYEQYF
NA	20	TRBD2	TRBV18	TRBJ2-1	TGTGCCAGCTCACCTCAACCGGGACTAGCGGGAAACTTTCCCTACAATGAGCAGTTCTTC	CASSPQPGLAGNFPYNEQFF
NA	16	NA	TRBV11-2	TRBJ2-6	TGTGCCAGCAGCCCCATTGGGGGGTCTGGGGCCAACGTCCTGACTTTC	CASSPIGGSGANVLTF
NA	14	TRBD1	TRBV4-1	TRBJ2-2	TGCGCCAGCAGCCCGACAGGGGGGACCGGGGAGCTGTTTTTT	CASSPTGGTGELFF
NA	13	TRBD1	TRBV7-3	TRBJ1-2	TGTGCCAGCAGCTCCGGACAGGGCTATGGCTACACCTTC	CASSSGQGYGYTF
NA	14	TRBD1	TRBV6-5	TRBJ2-3	TGTGCCAGCAGCTCCGGGACAGGGAAAGATACGCAGTATTTT	CASSSGTGKDTQYF
NA	15	NA	TRBV5-1	TRBJ2-1	TGCGCCAGCTCTCAGGCGGGACAGACATACAATGAGCAGTTCTTC	CASSQAGQTYNEQFF
NA	13	TRBD2	TRBV29-1	TRBJ2-1	TGCAGCGTTGAAGAACCGCCTAGCGGGGAGCAGTTCTTC	CSVEEPPSGEQFF
NA	17	TRBD1	TRBV5-5	TRBJ1-2	TGTGCCAGCAGCTTGTTCGGGGGCGGCAGGGGGCAATATGGCTACACCTTC	CASSLFGGGRGQYGYTF
NA	15	NA	TRBV5-1	TRBJ1-4	TGCGCCAGCAGCTTGGCCCCCGGGGTTGGTGAAAAACTGTTTTTT	CASSLAPGVGEKLFF
NA	16	TRBD2	TRBV5-1	TRBJ2-5	TGCGCCAGCAGCTTGGGGAATAGCGGGGGGCAAGAGACCCAGTACTTC	CASSLGNSGGQETQYF
NA	17	TRBD2	TRBV6-1	TRBJ2-7	TGTGCCAGCAGTGAATGGCACGGGGGGACTAGACCCTACGAGCAGTACTTC	CASSEWHGGTRPYEQYF
NA	15	NA	TRBV19	TRBJ2-2	TGTGCCAGTAGAAGGGGGGGTTGGGAAACCGGGGAGCTGTTTTTT	CASRRGGWETGELFF
NA	12	NA	TRBV29-1	TRBJ1-3	TGCAGCGTTGAACAGTCTGGAAACACCATATATTTT	CSVEQSGNTIYF
NA	15	TRBD1	TRBV5-1	TRBJ2-1	TGCGCCAGCAGCTTGGAGGCAGGGGGTCGCAATGAGCAGTTCTTC	CASSLEAGGRNEQFF
NA	12	TRBD2	TRBV28	TRBJ2-1	TGTGCCAGCGGCGGGAGCGGGAATGAGCAGTTCTTC	CASGGSGNEQFF
NA	14	NA	TRBV7-9	TRBJ2-1	TGTGCCAGCAGATTAGGGGGAGCCACCAATGAGCAGTTCTTC	CASRLGGATNEQFF
NA	16	TRBD1	TRBV5-1	TRBJ2-1	TGCGCCAGCAGCTATCAGGGGGTGAGCTCCTACAATGAGCAGTTCTTC	CASSYQGVSSYNEQFF
NA	16	NA	TRBV4-1	TRBJ1-3	TGCGCCAGCAGCCAGGGGCCGACAGGAACTGGAAACACCATATATTTT	CASSQGPTGTGNTIYF
NA	16	TRBD2	TRBV7-3	TRBJ2-5	TGTGCCAGCAGCTTAAATACTAGCGGGAGTAGGAAGACCCAGTACTTC	CASSLNTSGSRKTQYF
NA	15	NA	TRBV28	TRBJ1-5	TGTGCCAGCAGTGATGCAACAGCCCGAAATCAGCCCCAGCATTTT	CASSDATARNQPQHF
NA	15	TRBD1	TRBV6-5	TRBJ1-2	TGTGCCAGCAGTAACATGGGACAGCTGAACTATGGCTACACCTTC	CASSNMGQLNYGYTF